This is a list of T cell receptor beta chains from one sample in a study of cytomegalovirus exposure and HLA in healthy donors. The repertoire was sequenced with immunoSEQ multiplex PCR; TCRdb's copy has only in-frame clones and lacks some. Altogether roughly 80,000 clones are present, roughly 76% being singletons, with the ten largest covering approximately 1.9%. Material: PBMCs. These receptors were collected from a woman aged 30 to 39 in good health and CMV-seronegative. Both conserved end residues are trimmed from each CDR3.

J | V | CDR3
TRBJ1-4 | TRBV28 | ATEMGGGRELF
TRBJ1-4 | TRBV15 | ATEAAAGNEKLF
TRBJ1-2 | TRBV7-9 | ASSRRDTSGYT
TRBJ2-5 | TRBV28 | ASSLLPGVETQY
TRBJ2-4 | TRBV14 | ASSQQGLMPLAKNIQY
TRBJ2-7 | TRBV5-6 | ASSRDRVLYEQY
TRBJ2-5 | TRBV7-2 | ASSDRVGGETQY
TRBJ1-2 | TRBV29-1 | SVERTDRPYGGYT
TRBJ1-5 | TRBV14 | ASSPDSSNQPQH
TRBJ1-4 | TRBV28 | ASSLLLPGQGALANEKLF
TRBJ1-1 | TRBV23-1 | ASIPGQGFCAF
TRBJ2-5 | TRBV18 | ASSPRGQGALGTQY
TRBJ2-3 | TRBV7-3 | ASSSGGPTDTQY
TRBJ1-5 | TRBV5-1 | ASSRDSNQPQH
TRBJ2-6 | TRBV28 | ASSSDSSGANGLT
TRBJ2-7 | TRBV4-3 | ASSLGQGTYEQY